Reported below is one TCR beta chain. Antigen: not known. The sample belongs to a study of cytomegalovirus exposure and HLA in healthy donors. Findings and caveats of the study: Follow-up analysis seemed to connect common viral pathogens with several of the most significant clusters identified.

In the PCR, 60 Vbeta and 13 Jbeta primers were used. Clones were sequenced by immunoSEQ multiplex PCR, and TCRdb holds only the in-frame ones, with some missing. The sample lists about 130,000 clones; more than 65% were seen once. The receptor comes from a man younger than 35 in good health and CMV-seropositive. The sample consisted of PBMCs.

CDR3 sequence: CATSRVGQGRSEQYF. In DNA form, the CDR3 reads TGTGCCACCAGCAGAGTCGGACAGGGGAGGAGCGAGCAGTACTTC. The chain has TRBV15 and TRBJ2-7, with 9 bases fitting TRBD1. Per germline, CDR1 LNHNV and CDR2 YYDKDF (reference sequence). This CDR3 comprises 15 residues. Trimming cost V 1 base and J 6 bases; bases outside gene matches: 7.